This T cell receptor beta chain was captured by sequencing in a study of shared clonotypes between healthy human individuals. The method was immunoSEQ multiplex PCR; TCRdb's version includes in-frame clones alone and lacks a portion of them. This table holds approximately 940,000 clones, less than 85% found once. The V gene lost 7 bases and the J gene lost 3 bases, with 6 bases spanning the gap. The CDR3 has 11 residues. In germline, CDR1 is MDHEN, CDR2 SYDVKM. Nashville, Tennessee was home to all donors, each a Caucasian adult. Sequenced: memory CD4+ T cells sorted from blood. As for subset: CD45RA-negative fraction. The sequence was collected from a man aged 18 to 35 in good health. The V and J genes are TRBV28 and TRBJ1-1; D not resolved. This CDR3 is CASKRDTEAFF. CDR3 DNA: TGTGCCAGCAAAAGGGACACTGAAGCTTTCTTT.